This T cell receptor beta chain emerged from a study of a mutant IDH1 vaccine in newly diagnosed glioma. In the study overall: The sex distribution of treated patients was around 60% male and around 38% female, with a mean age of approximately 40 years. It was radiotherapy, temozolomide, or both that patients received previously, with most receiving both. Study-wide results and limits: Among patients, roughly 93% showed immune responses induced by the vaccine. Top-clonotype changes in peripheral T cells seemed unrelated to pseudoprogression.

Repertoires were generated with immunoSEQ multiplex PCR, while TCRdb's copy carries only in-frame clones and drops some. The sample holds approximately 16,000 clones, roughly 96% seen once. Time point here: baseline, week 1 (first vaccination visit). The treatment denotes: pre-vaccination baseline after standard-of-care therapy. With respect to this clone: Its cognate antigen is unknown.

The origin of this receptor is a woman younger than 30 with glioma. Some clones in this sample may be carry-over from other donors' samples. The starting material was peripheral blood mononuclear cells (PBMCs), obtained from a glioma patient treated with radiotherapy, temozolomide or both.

The chain's CDR3 is CAWSARTGLLRDQPQHF. The CDR3 bases are TGTGCCTGGAGTGCTCGGACAGGCCTCCTTCGGGATCAGCCCCAGCATTTT. The rearrangement joins TRBV30 to TRBJ1-5; TRBD1 aligns across 7 bases. The length of the CDR3 is 17 residues. V shed 1 base and J 5 bases; nucleotides not matched to a gene: 14. Germline CDR1 and CDR2: GTSNPN and SVGIG (reference sequence).